This is a list of T cell receptor beta chains from one sample in a study of CD8 T cells in Susac syndrome. One entry per CDR3 protein results from TCRdb running MiXCR on the immunoSEQ multiplex PCR reads. The table lists about 90,000 distinct CDR3 sequences, just under 95% of them singletons. Sequencing was carried out using CD8+ T cells from PBMCs. The receptors derive from a human donor in good health. CDR3s include the opening cysteine and the closing phenylalanine or tryptophan. D genes are given only for firm matches. Only part of the rows carry a size: once, few, many, or a class if the clone is expanded.

abundance: .
j_gene: TRBJ1-5
d_gene: .
v_gene: TRBV2
CDR3aa: CASSEPSEPGNQPQHF
CDR3nt: TGTGCCAGCAGTGAACCCTCCGAGCCCGGTAATCAGCCCCAGCATTTT

abundance: .
j_gene: TRBJ2-3
d_gene: TRBD2
v_gene: TRBV3-1
CDR3aa: CASSRLGLAADTQYF
CDR3nt: TGTGCCAGCAGCCGCCTGGGACTAGCGGCAGATACGCAGTATTTT

abundance: .
j_gene: TRBJ2-4
d_gene: TRBD1
v_gene: TRBV20-1
CDR3aa: CSARARDREGNIQYF
CDR3nt: TGCAGTGCTAGAGCCCGGGACAGGGAGGGAAACATTCAGTACTTC

abundance: .
j_gene: TRBJ1-1
d_gene: .
v_gene: TRBV10-3
CDR3aa: CAISEGGFNTEAFF
CDR3nt: TGTGCCATCAGTGAAGGGGGGTTTAACACTGAAGCTTTCTTT

abundance: .
j_gene: TRBJ1-1
d_gene: .
v_gene: TRBV9
CDR3aa: CASSGQGGEAFF
CDR3nt: TGTGCCAGCAGCGGGCAGGGAGGTGAAGCTTTCTTT

abundance: once
j_gene: TRBJ1-1
d_gene: TRBD1
v_gene: TRBV7-2
CDR3aa: CASSGDRGLFEAFF
CDR3nt: TGTGCCAGCAGCGGTGACAGGGGGCTATTTGAAGCTTTCTTT

abundance: .
j_gene: TRBJ2-3
d_gene: .
v_gene: TRBV7-3
CDR3aa: CASSSTGSSTDTQYF
CDR3nt: TGTGCCAGCAGCTCGACAGGTTCCAGCACAGATACGCAGTATTTT

abundance: .
j_gene: TRBJ2-3
d_gene: TRBD2
v_gene: TRBV20-1
CDR3aa: CSAVRAGAPLDTQYF
CDR3nt: TGCAGTGCTGTCCGAGCGGGGGCCCCTTTAGATACGCAGTATTTT

abundance: .
j_gene: TRBJ2-1
d_gene: .
v_gene: TRBV15
CDR3aa: CATSRPLDGDNEQFF
CDR3nt: TGTGCCACCAGCAGACCCCTCGACGGGGACAATGAGCAGTTCTTC

abundance: once
j_gene: TRBJ1-1
d_gene: TRBD1
v_gene: TRBV29-1
CDR3aa: CSAATGTTEAFF
CDR3nt: TGCAGCGCCGCGACAGGGACCACTGAAGCTTTCTTT

abundance: .
j_gene: TRBJ2-7
d_gene: .
v_gene: TRBV27
CDR3aa: CASSLIPGLRDYEQYF
CDR3nt: TGTGCCAGCAGTTTAATCCCCGGACTACGAGACTACGAGCAGTACTTC

abundance: .
j_gene: TRBJ2-1
d_gene: TRBD2
v_gene: TRBV12-3/TRBV12-4
CDR3aa: CASSPSSGGTFF
CDR3nt: TGTGCCAGCAGTCCTTCTAGCGGGGGGACGTTCTTC

abundance: .
j_gene: TRBJ2-7
d_gene: TRBD1
v_gene: TRBV6-1
CDR3aa: CASSEAGRDRGRWEQYF
CDR3nt: TGTGCCAGCAGTGAAGCGGGGCGGGACAGGGGACGATGGGAGCAGTACTTC

abundance: .
j_gene: TRBJ2-2
d_gene: .
v_gene: TRBV29-1
CDR3aa: CSVNSGTGTGELFF
CDR3nt: TGCAGCGTTAACTCGGGGACGGGCACCGGGGAGCTGTTTTTT

abundance: .
j_gene: TRBJ1-6
d_gene: TRBD1
v_gene: TRBV5-6
CDR3aa: CASSLEGQGNSPLHF
CDR3nt: TGTGCCAGCAGCTTGGAAGGACAGGGCAATTCACCCCTCCACTTT

abundance: .
j_gene: TRBJ1-6
d_gene: .
v_gene: TRBV7-3
CDR3aa: CASSAGAGYNSPLHF
CDR3nt: TGTGCCAGCAGCGCCGGGGCCGGCTATAATTCACCCCTCCACTTT

abundance: .
j_gene: TRBJ2-5
d_gene: .
v_gene: TRBV4-1
CDR3aa: CASSPVTALGETQYF
CDR3nt: TGCGCCAGCAGCCCCGTGACGGCCCTGGGAGAGACCCAGTACTTC

abundance: .
j_gene: TRBJ1-1
d_gene: .
v_gene: TRBV9
CDR3aa: CASSVEAGGRAEAFF
CDR3nt: TGTGCCAGCAGCGTAGAAGCGGGGGGTCGTGCTGAAGCTTTCTTT